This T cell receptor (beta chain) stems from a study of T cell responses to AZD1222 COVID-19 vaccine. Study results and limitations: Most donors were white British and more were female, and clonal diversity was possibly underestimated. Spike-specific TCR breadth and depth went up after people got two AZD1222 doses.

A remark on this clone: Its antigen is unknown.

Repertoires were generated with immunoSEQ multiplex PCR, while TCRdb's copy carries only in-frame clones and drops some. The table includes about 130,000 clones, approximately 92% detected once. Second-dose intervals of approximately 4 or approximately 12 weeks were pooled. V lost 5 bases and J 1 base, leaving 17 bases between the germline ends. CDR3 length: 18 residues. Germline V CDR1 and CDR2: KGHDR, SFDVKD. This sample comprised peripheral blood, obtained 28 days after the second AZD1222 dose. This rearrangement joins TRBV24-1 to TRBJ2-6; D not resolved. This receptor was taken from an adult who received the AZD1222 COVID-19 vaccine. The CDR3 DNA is TGTGCCACCAGTGGTGGCGGACGGTTCTCTTCTGGGGCCAACGTCCTGACTTTC. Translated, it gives CATSGGGRFSSGANVLTF.